This T cell receptor beta chain was sequenced in a study of blood T cell repertoires in COVID-19. Study-level information: Sample material is recorded as cDNA or gDNA derived from T cells, B-cell-depleted T cells, or PBMCs.

Method: immunoSEQ multiplex PCR; TCRdb's copy keeps in-frame clones and lacks some. This table holds around 200,000 clones, 75% to 90% found once. Across 24 US areas, participants ranged in age from roughly 18 to 95 years. CDR3 length: 17 amino acids. J gave up 4 bases and V 5 bases, and 15 bases lay outside the gene matches. Germline V lookup: CDR1 SEHNR, CDR2 FQNEAQ (reference sequence). This clone was observed at least ten times. The chain employs TRBV7-9 and TRBJ1-1; TRBD1 aligns across 8 bases. This receptor was obtained from a middle-aged man who had recovered from COVID-19. What was sequenced was PBMCs or T cells enriched from blood (not recorded which). This chain's CDR3 is CASSNPGQEGMGTEAFF. The CDR3 DNA reads TGTGCCAGCAGCAATCCGGGACAGGAAGGGATGGGCACTGAAGCTTTCTTT. The variable domain in full, with the rest retrieved from reference TRBV7-9 and TRBJ1-1, is DTGVSQNPRHKITKRGQNVTFRCDPISEHNRLYWYRQTLGQGPEFLTYFQNEAQLEKSRLLSDRFSAERPKGSFSTLEIQRTEQGDSAMYLCASSNPGQEGMGTEAFFGQGTRLTVV.